Shown below are 8 T cell receptor beta chains from a single sample sequenced in a study of Graves' ophthalmopathy and Graves' hyperthyroidism. Transcripts of RNA were the source for amplifying TCR beta CDR3 regions. The authors performed first-round RT-PCR with HTBI primers and then a second-round multiplex PCR. MiXCR was run by TCRdb on the multiplex PCR reads, yielding one entry per CDR3 protein. The top ten clones hold roughly half of a sample with 240,000 or so distinct CDR3 sequences, around 42% of them seen once. The source material was peripheral blood. The source of these receptors is an adult man with Graves' ophthalmopathy.

This clonotype was recorded at least ten times. The CDR3 loop is CATSRITNYGYTF. DNA of the CDR3: TGTGCCACCAGCAGAATCACAAACTATGGCTACACCTTC. The J gene is TRBJ1-2, the V gene TRBV15; D is unresolved. The CDR3 contains 13 residues. Germline loops: CDR1 LNHNV, CDR2 YYDKDF (reference sequence). The V end lost 2 bases, the J end lost 2 bases, and 6 bases lay between the germline ends.

This sequence joins TRBV7-9 and TRBJ1-2; perhaps TRBD1 as D (5 bases). Germline lookup yields CDR1 SEHNR and CDR2 FQNEAQ (reference sequence). The CDR3 extends over 14 amino acids. V lost 6 bases to trimming and J lost 5 bases, with 16 bases between them. DNA of the CDR3: TGTGCCAGCAGTTTCGGGGCAGCCAAATATGGCTACACCTTC. Amino acids: CASSFGAAKYGYTF.

As for this clonotype: Relative to the germline gene, one junction end is altered; a read error may explain this. The genes are TRBV28 and TRBJ2-7; 7 bases are shared with TRBD2. This CDR3 region has 14 residues. The germline CDR1 and CDR2 sequences are MDHEN and SYDVKM. Written as DNA, the CDR3 is TGTGCCGGCAGTTTGGAGCGGGGACCCTACGAGCAGTACTTC. This codes for CAGSLERGPYEQYF.

The rearrangement links TRBV15 to TRBJ2-5, with TRBD2 identical over 9 bases. This CDR3 has 17 residues. CDR1 is LNHNV, CDR2 YYDKDF, per germline (reference sequence). The J segment lost 7 bases and the V segment lost 1 base, leaving 13 bases of the junction unmatched. The CDR3 sequence: CATSRGREPPRGGTQYF. Written as DNA, the CDR3 is TGTGCCACCAGCAGAGGCAGGGAACCCCCGCGGGGGGGGACCCAGTACTTC.

This clonotype has more than one count but fewer than ten. The genes are TRBV25-1 and TRBJ2-7; 9 nucleotides match TRBD1. The CDR3 spans 17 residues. Losses at the gene ends were 5 bases for V and 4 bases for J; bases not matched to a gene: 15. Germline V lookup: CDR1 MGHDK, CDR2 SYGVNS. The CDR3 coding sequence is TGTGCCAGCAGTTCGGGACAGGGCGAGGTCCCTCCTTACGAGCAGTACTTC. Translated, it gives CASSSGQGEVPPYEQYF.

The CDR3 spells CASSQYTTGKDYEQYF. The DNA for the CDR3 is TGTGCCAGCAGCCAATATACGACAGGGAAGGACTACGAGCAGTACTTC. The chain has TRBV3-1 and TRBJ2-7; TRBD1 agrees at 7 bases. The V gene's germline CDR1 is LGHDT and CDR2 YNNKEL (reference sequence). The trim removed 2 bases at V and 3 bases at J, leaving 10 bases unmatched. This CDR3 has 16 amino acids.

Only one count was recorded for this clonotype. The rearrangement joins TRBV7-9 to TRBJ2-7; D remains ambiguous. In germline, CDR1 is SEHNR, CDR2 FQNEAQ (reference sequence). Trimming removed 3 bases from V and 2 bases from J, with 14 bases in between. This CDR3 is built from 15 residues. CDR3: CASSFYKAQAYEQYF. The CDR3 bases are TGTGCCAGCAGCTTCTATAAGGCCCAAGCCTACGAGCAGTACTTC. The complete variable domain, with remaining parts taken from reference TRBV7-9 and TRBJ2-7, reads DTGVSQNPRHKITKRGQNVTFRCDPISEHNRLYWYRQTLGQGPEFLTYFQNEAQLEKSRLLSDRFSAERPKGSFSTLEIQRTEQGDSAMYLCASSFYKAQAYEQYFGPGTRLTVT.

Written as DNA, the CDR3 is TGTGCCACCAGTGATACGGACATCGGGCGAGAAACAGATACGCAGTATTTT. Translating gives CATSDTDIGRETDTQYF. This chain uses TRBV24-1 with TRBJ2-3; D is perhaps TRBD1 (5 bases). The ends were cut back, 3 bases at V and 3 bases at J, with 18 bases in the middle. The CDR3 length is 17 residues. Germline-derived CDR1 and CDR2 are KGHDR and SFDVKD.